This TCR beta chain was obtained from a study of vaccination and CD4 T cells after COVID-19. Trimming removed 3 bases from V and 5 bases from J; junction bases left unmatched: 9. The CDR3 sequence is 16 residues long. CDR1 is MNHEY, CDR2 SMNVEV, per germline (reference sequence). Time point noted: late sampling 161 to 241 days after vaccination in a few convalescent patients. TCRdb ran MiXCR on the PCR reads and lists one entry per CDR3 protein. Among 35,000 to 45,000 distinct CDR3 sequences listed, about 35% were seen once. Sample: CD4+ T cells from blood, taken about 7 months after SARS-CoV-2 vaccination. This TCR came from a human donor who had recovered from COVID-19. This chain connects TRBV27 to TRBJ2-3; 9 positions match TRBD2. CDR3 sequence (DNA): TGTGCCAGCAGTTTTTGGGCGGGAGGGCCGGTAGATACGCAGTATTTT. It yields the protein CASSFWAGGPVDTQYF.